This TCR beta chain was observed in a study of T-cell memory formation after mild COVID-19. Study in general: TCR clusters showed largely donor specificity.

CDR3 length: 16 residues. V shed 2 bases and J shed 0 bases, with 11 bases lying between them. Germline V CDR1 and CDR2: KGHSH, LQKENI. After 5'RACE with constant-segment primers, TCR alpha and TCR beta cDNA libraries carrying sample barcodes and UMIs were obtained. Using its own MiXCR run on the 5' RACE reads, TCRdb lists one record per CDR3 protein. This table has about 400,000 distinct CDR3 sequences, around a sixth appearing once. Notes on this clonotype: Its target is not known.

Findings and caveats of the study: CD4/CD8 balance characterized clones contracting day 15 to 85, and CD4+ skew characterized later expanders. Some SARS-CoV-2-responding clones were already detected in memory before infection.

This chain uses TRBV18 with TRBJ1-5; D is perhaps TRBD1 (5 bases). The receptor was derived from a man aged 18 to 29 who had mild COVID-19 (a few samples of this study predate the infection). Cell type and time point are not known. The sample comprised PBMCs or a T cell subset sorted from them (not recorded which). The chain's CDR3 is CASSPLGLYSNQPQHF. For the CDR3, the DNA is TGTGCCAGCTCACCATTGGGGCTTTATAGCAATCAGCCCCAGCATTTT.